The present entry profiles one T cell receptor beta chain with its context. TCRdb itself ran the 5' RACE reads through MiXCR, one entry per CDR3 protein. Among some 600,000 distinct CDR3 sequences listed, approximately 13% were seen once. Trimming took off 5 bases at V and 2 bases at J, with 9 bases between the two ends. This CDR3 comprises 13 residues. CDR1 is MNHEY, CDR2 SMNVEV, per germline (reference sequence). This entry comes from a study of T cells after yellow fever vaccination. Study summary: SMART-Seq v4 Ultra Low Input prepared the low-cell-number fractions.

The input for sequencing was PBMCs, taken on the day of the yellow fever booster vaccination. The clonotype originates from a man aged 30 to 45 who received the YFV17D yellow fever vaccine. V gene TRBV27 combines with J gene TRBJ2-5, with a tentative D call TRBD1 (6 bases). The CDR3 loop is CASSADRQETQYF. Here the CDR3 DNA reads TGTGCCAGCAGTGCGGACAGACAAGAGACCCAGTACTTC.